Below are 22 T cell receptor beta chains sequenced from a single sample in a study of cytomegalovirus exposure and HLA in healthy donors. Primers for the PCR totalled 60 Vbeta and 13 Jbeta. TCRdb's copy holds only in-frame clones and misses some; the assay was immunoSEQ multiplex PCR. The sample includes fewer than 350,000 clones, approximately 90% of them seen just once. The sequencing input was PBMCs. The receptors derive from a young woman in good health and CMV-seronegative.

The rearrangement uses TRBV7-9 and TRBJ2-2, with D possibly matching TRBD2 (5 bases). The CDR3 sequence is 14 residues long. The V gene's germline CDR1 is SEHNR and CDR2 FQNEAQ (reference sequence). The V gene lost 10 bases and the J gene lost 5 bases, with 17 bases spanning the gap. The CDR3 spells CATQPLAVTGELFF. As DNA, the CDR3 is TGTGCCACCCAACCTCTAGCAGTTACCGGGGAGCTGTTTTTT. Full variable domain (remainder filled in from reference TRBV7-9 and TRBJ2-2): DTGVSQNPRHKITKRGQNVTFRCDPISEHNRLYWYRQTLGQGPEFLTYFQNEAQLEKSRLLSDRFSAERPKGSFSTLEIQRTEQGDSAMYLCATQPLAVTGELFFGEGSRLTVL.

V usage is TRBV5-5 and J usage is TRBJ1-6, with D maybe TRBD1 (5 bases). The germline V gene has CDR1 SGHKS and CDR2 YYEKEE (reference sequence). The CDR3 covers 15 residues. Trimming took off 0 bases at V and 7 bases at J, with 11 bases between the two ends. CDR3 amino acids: CASSLGQGLNSPLHF. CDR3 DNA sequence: TGTGCCAGCAGCTTGGGGCAGGGACTCAATTCACCCCTCCACTTT.

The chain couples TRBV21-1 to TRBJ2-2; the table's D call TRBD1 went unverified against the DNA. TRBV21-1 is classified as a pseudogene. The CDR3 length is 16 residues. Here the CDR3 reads CASRGDRDRNAGELFF. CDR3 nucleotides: TGTGCCAGCAGGGGGGACAGGGATCGGAACGCCGGGGAGCTGTTTTTT.

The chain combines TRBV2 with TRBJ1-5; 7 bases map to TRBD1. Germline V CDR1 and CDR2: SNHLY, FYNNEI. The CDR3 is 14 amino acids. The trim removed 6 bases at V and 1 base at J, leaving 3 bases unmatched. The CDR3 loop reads CASSLTGSNQPQHF. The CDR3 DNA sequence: TGTGCCAGCAGCTTGACAGGGAGCAATCAGCCCCAGCATTTT.

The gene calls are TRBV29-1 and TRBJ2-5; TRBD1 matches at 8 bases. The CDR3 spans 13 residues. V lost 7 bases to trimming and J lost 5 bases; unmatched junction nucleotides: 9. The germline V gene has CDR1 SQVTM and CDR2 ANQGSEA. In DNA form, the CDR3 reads TGCAGCGCCCATAGGACAGGGCAGGAGACCCAGTACTTC. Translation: CSAHRTGQETQYF.

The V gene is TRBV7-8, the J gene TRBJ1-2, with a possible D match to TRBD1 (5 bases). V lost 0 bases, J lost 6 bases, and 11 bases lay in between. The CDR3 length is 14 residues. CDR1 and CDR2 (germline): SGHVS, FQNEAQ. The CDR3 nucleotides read TGTGCCAGCAGCTTAGCCGGCTGGGGGGATGGCTACACCTTC. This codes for CASSLAGWGDGYTF.

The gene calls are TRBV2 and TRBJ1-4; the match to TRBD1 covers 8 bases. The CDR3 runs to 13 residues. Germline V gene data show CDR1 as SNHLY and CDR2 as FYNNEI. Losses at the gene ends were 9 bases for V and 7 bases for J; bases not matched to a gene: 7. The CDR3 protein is CASTGQGGEKLFF. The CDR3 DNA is TGTGCCAGTACCGGACAGGGAGGTGAAAAACTGTTTTTT.

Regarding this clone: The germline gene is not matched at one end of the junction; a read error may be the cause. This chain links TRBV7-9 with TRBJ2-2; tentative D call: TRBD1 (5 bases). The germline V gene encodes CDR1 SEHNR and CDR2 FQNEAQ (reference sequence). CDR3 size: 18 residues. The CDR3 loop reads CASSQLDWGAKSTRELFF. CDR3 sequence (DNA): TGTGCCAGCAGCCAGCTCGACTGGGGCGCCAAGTCCACCAGGGAGCTGTTTTTT.

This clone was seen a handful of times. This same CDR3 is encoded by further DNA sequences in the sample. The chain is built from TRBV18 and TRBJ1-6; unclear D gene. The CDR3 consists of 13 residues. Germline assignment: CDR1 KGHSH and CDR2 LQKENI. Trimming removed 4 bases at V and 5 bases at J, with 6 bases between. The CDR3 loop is CASSREDNSPLHF. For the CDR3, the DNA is TGTGCCAGCTCACGCGAAGATAATTCACCCCTCCACTTT.

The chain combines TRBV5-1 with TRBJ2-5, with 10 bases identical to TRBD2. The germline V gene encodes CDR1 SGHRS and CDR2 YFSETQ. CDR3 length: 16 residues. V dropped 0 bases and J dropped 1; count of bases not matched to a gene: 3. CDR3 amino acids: CASSLVAGGLQETQYF. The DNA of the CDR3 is TGCGCCAGCAGCTTGGTAGCGGGGGGCCTCCAAGAGACCCAGTACTTC.

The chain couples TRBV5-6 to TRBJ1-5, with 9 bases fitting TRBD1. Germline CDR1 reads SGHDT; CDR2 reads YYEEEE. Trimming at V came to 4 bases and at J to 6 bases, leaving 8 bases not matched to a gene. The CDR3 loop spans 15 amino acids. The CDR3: CASSIGTGNSQPQHF. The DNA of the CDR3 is TGTGCCAGCAGCATCGGGACAGGGAATAGTCAGCCCCAGCATTTT.

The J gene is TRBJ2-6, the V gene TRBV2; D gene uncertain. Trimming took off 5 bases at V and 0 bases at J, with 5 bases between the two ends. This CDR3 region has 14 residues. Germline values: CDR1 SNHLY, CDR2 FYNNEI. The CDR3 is CASSFSSGANVLTF. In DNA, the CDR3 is TGTGCCAGCAGTTTCAGCTCTGGGGCCAACGTCCTGACTTTC.

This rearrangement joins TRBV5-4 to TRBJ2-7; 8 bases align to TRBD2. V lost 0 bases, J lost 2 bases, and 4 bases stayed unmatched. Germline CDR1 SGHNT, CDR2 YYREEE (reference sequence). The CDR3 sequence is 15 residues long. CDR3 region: CASSLGRGDPYEQYF. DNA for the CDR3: TGTGCCAGCAGCTTGGGGCGGGGGGATCCCTACGAGCAGTACTTC.

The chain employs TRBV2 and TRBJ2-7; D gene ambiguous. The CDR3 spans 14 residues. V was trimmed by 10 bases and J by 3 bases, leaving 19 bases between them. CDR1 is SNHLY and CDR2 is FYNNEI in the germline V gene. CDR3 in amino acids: CATSPEAIVYEQYF. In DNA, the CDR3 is TGTGCCACCTCCCCCGAGGCAATCGTCTACGAGCAGTACTTC.

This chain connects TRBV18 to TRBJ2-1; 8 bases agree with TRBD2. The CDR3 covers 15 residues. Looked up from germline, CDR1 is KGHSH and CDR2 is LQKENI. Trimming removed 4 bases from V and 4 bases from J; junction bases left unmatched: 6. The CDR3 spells CASSLTGGAYNEQFF. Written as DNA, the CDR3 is TGTGCCAGCTCACTCACCGGGGGGGCGTACAATGAGCAGTTCTTC.

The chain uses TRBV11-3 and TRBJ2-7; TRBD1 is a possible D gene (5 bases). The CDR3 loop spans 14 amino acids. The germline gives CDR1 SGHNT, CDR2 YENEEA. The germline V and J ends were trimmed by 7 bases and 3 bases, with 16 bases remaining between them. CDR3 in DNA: TGTGCCAGCAAAGGGGTCATTGGAGACTACGAGCAGTACTTC. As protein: CASKGVIGDYEQYF. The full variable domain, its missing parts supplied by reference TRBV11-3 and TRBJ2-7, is EAGVVQSPRYKIIEKKQPVAFWCNPISGHNTLYWYLQNLGQGPELLIRYENEEAVDDSQLPKDRFSAERLKGVDSTLKIQPAELGDSAVYLCASKGVIGDYEQYFGPGTRLTVT.

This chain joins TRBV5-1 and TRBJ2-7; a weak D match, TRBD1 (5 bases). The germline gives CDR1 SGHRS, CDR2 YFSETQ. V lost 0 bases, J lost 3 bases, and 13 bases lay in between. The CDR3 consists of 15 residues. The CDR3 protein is CASSLGGNSYYEQYF. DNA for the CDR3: TGCGCCAGCAGCTTGGGGGGCAACAGCTACTACGAGCAGTACTTC.

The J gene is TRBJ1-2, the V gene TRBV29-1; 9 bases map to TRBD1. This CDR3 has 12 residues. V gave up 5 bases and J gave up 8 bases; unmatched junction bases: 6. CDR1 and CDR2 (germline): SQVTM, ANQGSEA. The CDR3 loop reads CSVLQGAGGYTF. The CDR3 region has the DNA TGCAGCGTTTTACAGGGGGCGGGGGGCTACACCTTC.

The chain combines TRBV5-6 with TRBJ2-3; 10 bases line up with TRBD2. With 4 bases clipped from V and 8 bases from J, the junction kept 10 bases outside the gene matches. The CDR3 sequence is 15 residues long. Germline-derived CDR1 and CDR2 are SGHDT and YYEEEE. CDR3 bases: TGTGCCAGCAGCGCAGCGGGGGGGCCCCCGGGTACGCAGTATTTT. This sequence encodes CASSAAGGPPGTQYF. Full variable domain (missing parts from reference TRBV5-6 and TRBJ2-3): DAGVTQSPTHLIKTRGQQVTLRCSPKSGHDTVSWYQQALGQGPQFIFQYYEEEERQRGNFPDRFSGHQFPNYSSELNVNALLLGDSALYLCASSAAGGPPGTQYFGPGTRLTVL.

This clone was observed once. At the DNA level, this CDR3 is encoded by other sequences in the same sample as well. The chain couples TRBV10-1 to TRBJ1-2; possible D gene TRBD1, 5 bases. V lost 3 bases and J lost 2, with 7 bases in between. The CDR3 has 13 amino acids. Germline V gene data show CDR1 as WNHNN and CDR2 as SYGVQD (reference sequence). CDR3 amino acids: CASSEDRNYGYTF. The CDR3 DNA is TGCGCCAGCAGTGAAGACAGAAACTATGGCTACACCTTC.

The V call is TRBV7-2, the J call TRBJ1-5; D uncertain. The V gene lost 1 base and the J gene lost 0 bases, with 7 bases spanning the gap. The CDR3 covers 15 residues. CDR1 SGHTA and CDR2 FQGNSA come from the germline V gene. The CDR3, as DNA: TGTGCCAGCAGCTTAGACGCCTATAGCAATCAGCCCCAGCATTTT. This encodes CASSLDAYSNQPQHF.

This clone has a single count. CDR3 nucleotides: TGTGCCAGCAGTTCCCGGACAGGGGGCGAACATGGCTACACCTTC. Translated: CASSSRTGGEHGYTF. The V call is TRBV6-5, the J call TRBJ1-2, with TRBD1 matching over 11 bases. CDR1 is MNHEY and CDR2 is SVGAGI in the germline V gene. The CDR3 length is 15 residues. V dropped 4 bases and J dropped 6; count of bases not matched to a gene: 7.